These 8 T cell receptor beta chains came from one sample sequenced in a study of T cells in Graves' hyperthyroidism and ophthalmopathy. Authors of the study amplified TCR beta CDR3 regions from RNA transcripts. The HTBI set primed first-round TCR CDR3 RT-PCR. TCRdb re-called the multiplex PCR reads with MiXCR, one entry per CDR3 protein. Of around 720,000 distinct CDR3 sequences listed, just over 35% are singletons. The specimen sequenced was blood. The receptors originated from a woman in her thirties or forties with Graves' hyperthyroidism.

This clonotype came up a few times. V usage is TRBV28 and J usage is TRBJ1-2; D remains unclear. This CDR3 is 12 amino acids long. Germline CDR1 MDHEN, CDR2 SYDVKM. V lost 4 bases and J 9 bases, leaving 12 bases between the germline ends. CDR3 sequence reads: CASSYWAASYTF. DNA for the CDR3: TGTGCCAGCAGTTATTGGGCGGCAAGCTACACCTTC.

Comments on this clonotype: Just one base apart from a much larger clone, this may be a read error. The V gene is TRBV2, the J gene TRBJ2-6; D might be TRBD2 (6 bases). Trimming removed 6 bases from V and 0 bases from J, with 9 bases in between. This CDR3 has 15 amino acids. Germline V gives CDR1 SNHLY, CDR2 FYNNEI. CDR3 sequence reads: CASRAGSSGANVLTF. The CDR3 DNA is TGTGCCAGCAGGGCCGGGAGCTCTGGGGCCAACGTCCTGACTTTC.

This clonotype was seen more than once but under ten times. V gene TRBV12-5 combines with J gene TRBJ1-5, with no clear D. The germline CDR1 and CDR2 sequences are LGHNT and FRNRAP. V gave up 1 base and J gave up 0 bases, with 4 bases separating them. This CDR3 has 14 amino acids. The DNA of the CDR3 is TGTGCTAGTGGTTTGGGGAATAGCAATCAGCCCCAGCATTTT. Translated, it gives CASGLGNSNQPQHF.

This clonotype was seen repeatedly, ten times or more. The rearrangement joins TRBV10-1 to TRBJ1-1; TRBD1 is a possible D gene (6 bases). Germline loops: CDR1 WNHNN, CDR2 SYGVQD (reference sequence). V was clipped by 6 bases and J by 2 bases, with 13 bases between them. The CDR3 totals 14 residues. In nucleotides, the CDR3 is TGCGCCAGCAGAGGGAACAGGGCCAACACTGAAGCTTTCTTT. Translating gives CASRGNRANTEAFF.

This rearrangement joins TRBV28 to TRBJ1-1, with 9 positions matching TRBD1. After removal of 6 bases from V and 11 bases from J, the junction contained 10 bases not matched to a gene. This CDR3 is built from 13 residues. Germline assignment: CDR1 MDHEN and CDR2 SYDVKM. The CDR3 coding sequence is TGTGCCAGCAGACAAGAGGACAGGGGCTGGGCTTTCTTT. Protein product: CASRQEDRGWAFF. Supplemented by reference TRBV28 and TRBJ1-1, the full variable domain reads DVKVTQSSRYLVKRTGEKVFLECVQDMDHENMFWYRQDPGLGLRLIYFSYDVKMKEKGDIPEGYSVSREKKERFSLILESASTNQTSMYLCASRQEDRGWAFFGQGTRLTVV.

This clonotype was counted at least ten times. This chain uses TRBV7-2 with TRBJ2-7; 12 positions agree with TRBD2. This CDR3 region has 15 residues. V trimming: 3 bases; J trimming: 1 base; junction bases outside the gene matches: 1. The germline V gene encodes CDR1 SGHTA and CDR2 FQGNSA. The CDR3 DNA reads TGTGCCAGCAGCTTTACTAGCGGGAGGTCCTACGAGCAGTACTTC. It codes for CASSFTSGRSYEQYF.

This clonotype was seen ten or more times. The DNA for the CDR3 is TGTGCCAGCAGCTCGGACGGGGAAGAGACCCAGTACTTC. This translates into CASSSDGEETQYF. This rearrangement joins TRBV5-5 to TRBJ2-5, with D possibly TRBD2 on 5 matching bases. CDR3 length: 13 residues. CDR1 and CDR2 from the germline V gene are SGHKS and YYEKEE (reference sequence). V was shortened by 3 bases and J by 3 bases, with 9 bases between the two germline ends.

This chain connects TRBV10-3 to TRBJ2-6; D might be TRBD1 (6 bases). This CDR3 is built from 19 residues. V was pared by 6 bases and J by 2 bases, with 23 bases between. CDR1 is ENHRY and CDR2 is SYGVKD in the germline V gene. CDR3 sequence: CAISQTGTLGAAGANVLTF. Written as DNA, the CDR3 is TGTGCCATCAGCCAAACAGGGACCCTGGGCGCCGCTGGGGCCAACGTCCTGACTTTC.